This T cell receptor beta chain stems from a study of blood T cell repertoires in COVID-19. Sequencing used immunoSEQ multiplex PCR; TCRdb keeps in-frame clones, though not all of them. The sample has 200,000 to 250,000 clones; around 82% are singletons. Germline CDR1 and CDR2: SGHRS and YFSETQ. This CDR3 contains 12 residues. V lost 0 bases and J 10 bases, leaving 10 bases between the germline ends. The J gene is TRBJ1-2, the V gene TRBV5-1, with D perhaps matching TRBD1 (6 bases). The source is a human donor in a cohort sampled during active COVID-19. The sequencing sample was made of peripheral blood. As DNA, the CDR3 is TGCGCCAGCAGCTTGGCGGGACAACTCTACACCTTC. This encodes CASSLAGQLYTF.